The 24 T cell receptor beta chains in this list originate from one sample, sequenced in a study of Tregs in tolerant kidney transplant recipients. TCRdb keeps only in-frame clones here, not all; method: immunoSEQ multiplex PCR. The sample holds approximately 99,000 clones, around 87% seen once. The sequences come from CD4+ T cells from blood, collected before the transplant. The receptors originated from a human donor who received a combined kidney and bone marrow transplant.

The chain recombines TRBV5-1 with TRBJ1-2, with 7 positions matching TRBD1. With V trimmed by 1 base and J by 7 bases, 4 bases remained unmatched. Per the germline V gene, CDR1 is SGHRS and CDR2 is YFSETQ. The CDR3 is 13 residues long. CDR3 sequence: CASSLQGEAGYTF. The DNA for the CDR3 is TGCGCCAGCAGCTTGCAGGGGGAGGCTGGCTACACCTTC.

The CDR3 bases are TGTGCCAGCAGTTACATAAGTTGGACAGGGGAAGGCTACACCTTC. Amino acids: CASSYISWTGEGYTF. The chain joins TRBV28 to TRBJ1-2; 9 bases match TRBD1. Germline CDR1 and CDR2: MDHEN and SYDVKM. CDR3 size: 15 residues. J lost 8 bases, V lost 4 bases, and 11 bases had no gene match.

The genes are TRBV5-1 and TRBJ1-1; tentatively, D is TRBD1 (5 bases). Per germline, CDR1 SGHRS and CDR2 YFSETQ. V gave up 2 bases and J gave up 5 bases, with 10 bases separating them. The CDR3 is 13 amino acids. The CDR3 loop reads CASSFIGATEAFF. For the CDR3, the DNA is TGCGCCAGCAGCTTCATAGGGGCGACTGAAGCTTTCTTT.

The J gene is TRBJ1-2, the V gene TRBV7-9, with D possibly TRBD1 on 6 matching bases. Germline V gene lookup returns CDR1 SEHNR and CDR2 FQNEAQ (reference sequence). The V gene lost 4 bases and the J gene lost 13 bases, with 16 bases spanning the gap. This CDR3 has 12 amino acids. Written as DNA, the CDR3 is TGTGCCAGCAGCTCACCCGGGACACTCCTCACCTTC. Translation gives CASSSPGTLLTF.

The chain recombines TRBV19 with TRBJ2-7; the match to TRBD1 covers 9 bases. The CDR3 spans 17 residues. Trimming took 1 base from V and 2 from J; bases not matched to a gene: 9. Germline CDR1 and CDR2: LNHDA and SQIVND (reference sequence). Written as DNA, the CDR3 is TGTGCCAGTAGTATAGCCCTGGGACAGGGATTAACCTACGAGCAGTACTTC. Its translation is CASSIALGQGLTYEQYF. The full variable domain, with the rest looked up from reference TRBV19 and TRBJ2-7, is DGGITQSPKYLFRKEGQNVTLSCEQNLNHDAMYWYRQDPGQGLRLIYYSQIVNDFQKGDIAEGYSVSREKKESFPLTVTSAQKNPTAFYLCASSIALGQGLTYEQYFGPGTRLTVT.

The chain combines TRBV4-3 with TRBJ2-7; the match to TRBD2 covers 8 bases. Germline V gene lookup returns CDR1 LGHNA and CDR2 YSLEER. With V trimmed by 1 base and J by 7 bases, 12 bases remained unmatched. This CDR3 contains 16 residues. CDR3 protein: CASSQGSPSGLSEQYF. The DNA for the CDR3 is TGCGCCAGCAGCCAAGGGTCCCCTAGCGGGCTGTCGGAGCAGTACTTC.

The rearrangement joins TRBV10-2 to TRBJ2-7, with TRBD1 as a possible D gene (6 bases). CDR3 size: 16 residues. The germline V gene has CDR1 WSHSY and CDR2 SAAADI. The germline V and J ends were trimmed by 3 bases and 5 bases, with 20 bases remaining between them. The CDR3 loop is CASSEIRLGQGNEQYF. The CDR3 bases are TGCGCCAGCAGTGAAATTCGGTTGGGGCAGGGGAACGAGCAGTACTTC.

This CDR3 reads CASSDTSGSGYEQYF. The CDR3 DNA is TGTGCCAGCAGTGATACTAGCGGGAGCGGGTACGAGCAGTACTTC. V gene TRBV28 combines with J gene TRBJ2-7, with TRBD2 identical over 11 bases. V shed 5 bases and J 4 bases; nucleotides not matched to a gene: 7. This CDR3 is built from 15 residues. Per the germline V gene, CDR1 is MDHEN and CDR2 is SYDVKM.

This clone was seen a single time. The chain carries TRBV4-1 and TRBJ1-3, with D hard to call. The CDR3 length is 17 residues. CDR1 is MGHRA and CDR2 is YSYEKL in the germline V gene. V lost 4 bases and J 4 bases, leaving 20 bases between the germline ends. The CDR3 sequence is CASSRMEIISLGNTIYF. In DNA, the CDR3 is TGCGCCAGCAGCCGAATGGAGATTATTTCGTTGGGAAACACCATATATTTT.

The rearrangement joins TRBV28 to TRBJ2-7, with D possibly matching TRBD2 (6 bases). CDR3 length equals 16 residues. V gave up 3 bases and J gave up 1 base, with 16 bases separating them. Germline CDR1 MDHEN, CDR2 SYDVKM. The CDR3 DNA reads TGTGCCAGCAGTTTGGGGACGGGAGCGAGGTCCTACGAGCAGTACTTC. It codes for CASSLGTGARSYEQYF. The full variable domain, its missing parts supplied by reference TRBV28 and TRBJ2-7, is DVKVTQSSRYLVKRTGEKVFLECVQDMDHENMFWYRQDPGLGLRLIYFSYDVKMKEKGDIPEGYSVSREKKERFSLILESASTNQTSMYLCASSLGTGARSYEQYFGPGTRLTVT.

The chain recombines TRBV10-3 with TRBJ2-5, with 15 bases lining up with TRBD2. Germline assignment: CDR1 ENHRY and CDR2 SYGVKD. V was pared by 6 bases and J by 1 base, with 6 bases of the junction left unmatched. The CDR3 is 17 amino acids. The CDR3 loop reads CAISPGTSGGTQETQYF. The CDR3 nucleotides are TGTGCCATCAGCCCCGGGACTAGCGGGGGGACCCAAGAGACCCAGTACTTC.

The J gene is TRBJ2-3, the V gene TRBV4-1, with 9 bases that match TRBD2. V was clipped by 2 bases and J by 8 bases; unmatched bases: 14. CDR1 and CDR2 from the germline V gene are MGHRA and YSYEKL. The CDR3 is 17 amino acids. Here the CDR3 DNA reads TGCGCCAGCAGCCAACCCTGGGCGCGGGGGGGGCGGAGTACGCAGTATTTT. It yields the protein CASSQPWARGGRSTQYF.

The chain couples TRBV12-5 to TRBJ2-2; no firm D call. The CDR3 runs to 12 residues. Trimming pared 3 bases from V and 5 bases from J, leaving 4 bases between. Germline lookup yields CDR1 LGHNT and CDR2 FRNRAP. The CDR3 region has the DNA TGTGCTAGTGGTTTCGGGACCGGGGAGCTGTTTTTT. Its protein product is CASGFGTGELFF.

This clone was found once. This chain uses TRBV5-1 with TRBJ2-7; 14 nucleotides align to TRBD2. The germline CDR1 and CDR2 sequences are SGHRS and YFSETQ. This CDR3 has 20 amino acids. After removal of 4 bases from V and 7 bases from J, the junction contained 22 bases not matched to a gene. CDR3 loop: CASSPTGGEGLAGGEWEQYF. Here the CDR3 DNA reads TGCGCCAGCAGCCCGACAGGGGGCGAAGGACTAGCGGGAGGTGAGTGGGAGCAGTACTTC.

The V gene is TRBV14, the J gene TRBJ2-7; D may be TRBD2 (5 bases). V gave up 4 bases and J gave up 4 bases, with 11 bases separating them. Germline V gene data show CDR1 as SGHDN and CDR2 as FVKESK. The CDR3 length is 13 residues. The CDR3 reads CASSPGRGYEQYF. The CDR3, as DNA: TGTGCCAGCAGCCCCGGACGGGGTTACGAGCAGTACTTC.

This clone was recorded only once. The chain couples TRBV29-1 to TRBJ2-5, with 14 bases identical to TRBD2. Germline V CDR1 and CDR2: SQVTM, ANQGSEA. J was trimmed by 5 bases and V by 6 bases; bases with no gene match: 17. The CDR3 length is 18 residues. The CDR3 region has the DNA TGCAGCGTCGGCCCCCTGACTAGCGGGGGGGCCGGAGGGGAGACCCAGTACTTC. Translated, it gives CSVGPLTSGGAGGETQYF. The variable domain in full, completed from reference TRBV29-1 and TRBJ2-5, reads SAVISQKPSRDICQRGTSLTIQCQVDSQVTMMFWYRQQPGQSLTLIATANQGSEATYESGFVIDKFPISRPNLTFSTLTVSNMSPEDSSIYLCSVGPLTSGGAGGETQYFGPGTRLLVL.

This chain connects TRBV6-1 to TRBJ2-7; 7 bases align to TRBD1. Trimming took 4 bases from V and 5 from J; bases not matched to a gene: 5. Per the germline V gene, CDR1 is MNHNS and CDR2 is SASEGT. This CDR3 region has 13 residues. In nucleotides, the CDR3 is TGTGCCAGCAGTGGACAGGGTTGGAACGAGCAGTACTTC. This translates into CASSGQGWNEQYF.

This clone was seen just once. The chain uses TRBV4-1 and TRBJ2-5; maybe TRBD2 (5 bases). Germline V CDR1 and CDR2: MGHRA, YSYEKL. The CDR3 is 12 amino acids. Trimming left V 1 base short and J 5 bases short, with 5 bases between. CDR3 protein: CASSQAGETQYF. The CDR3 coding sequence is TGCGCCAGCAGCCAAGCGGGGGAGACCCAGTACTTC.

J is TRBJ2-5 and V is TRBV6-1, with a tentative D call TRBD1 (6 bases). Germline values: CDR1 MNHNS, CDR2 SASEGT. The V end lost 4 bases, the J end lost 0 bases, and 9 bases lay between the germline ends. The CDR3 loop spans 14 amino acids. This CDR3 reads CASSVGHHQETQYF. The CDR3, as DNA: TGTGCCAGCAGTGTGGGACATCACCAAGAGACCCAGTACTTC.

V is TRBV6-4 and J is TRBJ2-3; D is unclear. Trimming left V 8 bases short and J 1 base short, with 7 bases between. This CDR3 has 12 amino acids. CDR1 is MRHNA, CDR2 SNTAGT, per germline. The CDR3 DNA follows: TGTGCCAGCCAGACTCGCACAGATACGCAGTATTTT. Translated, it gives CASQTRTDTQYF.

The genes are TRBV7-2 and TRBJ1-2; 8 bases are a match to TRBD1. Germline lookup yields CDR1 SGHTA and CDR2 FQGNSA. The CDR3 is 14 residues long. V lost 5 bases, J lost 2 bases, and 4 bases stayed unmatched. CDR3 loop: CASSVDRGNYGYTF. The CDR3 DNA sequence: TGTGCCAGCAGCGTCGACAGGGGCAACTATGGCTACACCTTC.

The V and J genes are TRBV7-2 and TRBJ2-7, with no clear D. The germline V gene has CDR1 SGHTA and CDR2 FQGNSA. Trimming left V 5 bases short and J 4 bases short, with 12 bases between. The CDR3 spans 13 residues. CDR3 nucleotide sequence: TGTGCCAGCAGCCCTAGGCCCCTTTACGAGCAGTACTTC. Translated, it gives CASSPRPLYEQYF.

This clone was seen once. The rearrangement links TRBV4-1 to TRBJ2-1; possibly TRBD1 for D (6 bases). With 0 bases removed from V and 7 bases from J, the gap between germline ends came to 19 bases. CDR3 length: 17 residues. The V gene's germline CDR1 is MGHRA and CDR2 YSYEKL. CDR3 loop: CASSQDLSAGDWNEQFF. In DNA, the CDR3 is TGCGCCAGCAGCCAAGATCTTTCCGCAGGGGATTGGAATGAGCAGTTCTTC.

This clone was counted a few times. The CDR3 DNA reads TGTGCCAGCAGCACTTTCCTTGAAGCTTTCTTT. It is translated as CASSTFLEAFF. V gene TRBV7-9 combines with J gene TRBJ1-1, with D unclear. Trimming pared 5 bases from V and 7 bases from J, leaving 8 bases between. The CDR3 length is 11 residues. Germline CDR1 is SEHNR and CDR2 is FQNEAQ (reference sequence).